The present TCR beta chain was sequenced within a study of cytomegalovirus exposure and HLA in healthy donors. Study-level results: It emerged from a later analysis that several of the most significant clusters appeared to be linked to common viral pathogens. Several V segments, TRBV6-2 and TRBV6-3 among them, could not be told apart and were dropped.

Primers included in the PCR were 60 Vbeta and 13 Jbeta primers. Generated by immunoSEQ multiplex PCR, the TCRdb table keeps only in-frame clones and is missing some. The sample has approximately 120,000 clones; about 80% are singletons. In the case of this clone: The target antigen is unknown.

Trimming cost V 3 bases and J 2 bases, with 13 bases left between them. The germline V gene has CDR1 PRHDT and CDR2 FYEKMQ (reference sequence). This CDR3 has 15 residues. This clonotype was sampled from a woman between 45 and 60 years old in good health and CMV-seropositive. The rearrangement uses TRBV13 and TRBJ2-5; TRBD1 is a possible D gene (5 bases). Sequenced material: PBMCs. For the CDR3, the DNA is TGTGCCAGCAGCTTTTTGAGGAACAGGCAAGAGACCCAGTACTTC. It specifies CASSFLRNRQETQYF.